These 9 T cell receptor beta chains were sequenced from one sample in a study of blood T cell repertoires in COVID-19. Libraries were prepared by immunoSEQ multiplex PCR; TCRdb keeps only in-frame clonotypes and omits some of them. The repertoire has a few hundred thousand clones, around 85% of them found once; the top ten carry about 1%. Source material: peripheral blood. Receptors were obtained from a human donor with COVID-19, enrolled during active disease. The donor label of this sample is uncertain.

This chain joins TRBV7-2 and TRBJ1-2, with 7 bases matching TRBD1. V was clipped by 4 bases and J by 0 bases; unmatched bases: 11. The CDR3 has 17 amino acids. Germline CDR1 SGHTA, CDR2 FQGNSA. DNA for the CDR3: TGTGCCAGCAGCTCGACTACGGACAGGCGTTCTAACTATGGCTACACCTTC. This sequence encodes CASSSTTDRRSNYGYTF.

The V gene is TRBV9, the J gene TRBJ2-6; 9 bases agree with TRBD2. The CDR3 has 19 residues. J was trimmed by 0 bases and V by 3 bases; bases with no gene match: 10. Germline V CDR1 and CDR2: SGDLS, YYNGEE. CDR3 protein: CASSGTLAGLSSGANVLTF. The CDR3, as DNA: TGTGCCAGCAGCGGGACACTAGCGGGTCTTAGCTCTGGGGCCAACGTCCTGACTTTC.

J is TRBJ1-2 and V is TRBV29-1; 10 bases map to TRBD1. CDR1 and CDR2 from the germline V gene are SQVTM and ANQGSEA. The CDR3 length is 14 residues. Unmatched junction bases numbered 4, after V lost 5 bases and J lost 1 base. The CDR3 DNA is TGCAGCGTTCGGGACAGGGGCCTTAACTATGGCTACACCTTC. Amino acids: CSVRDRGLNYGYTF.

The V gene is TRBV30, the J gene TRBJ1-2, with a weak D call TRBD1 (6 bases). Trimming pared 2 bases from V and 4 bases from J, leaving 8 bases between. The germline CDR1 and CDR2 sequences are GTSNPN and SVGIG (reference sequence). This CDR3 has 12 amino acids. The DNA of the CDR3 is TGTGCCTGGAGTCCAGGGGCCTATGGCTACACCTTC. It codes for CAWSPGAYGYTF.

The rearrangement joins TRBV20-1 to TRBJ2-1; TRBD2 agrees at 7 bases. Germline loops: CDR1 DFQATT, CDR2 SNEGSKA (reference sequence). The ends lost 3 bases at V and 0 bases at J; junction bases unmatched: 5. This CDR3 region has 15 residues. The CDR3 DNA sequence: TGCAGTGCTAGTAGGCCTAGCGGCTCCTACAATGAGCAGTTCTTC. This gives the protein CSASRPSGSYNEQFF.

Here the CDR3 reads CATTTLDSRLTEAFF. The DNA of the CDR3 is TGTGCCACCACCACCCTTGACAGCCGACTGACTGAAGCTTTCTTT. The J gene is TRBJ1-1, the V gene TRBV15, with a tentative D call TRBD1 (5 bases). Germline V gene sequence: CDR1 LNHNV, CDR2 YYDKDF (reference sequence). The V and J ends lost 7 bases and 5 bases respectively, with 20 bases between them. CDR3 length: 15 residues.

This clone is a singleton in its sample. The V gene is TRBV3-1 (or the pseudogene TRBV3-2), the J gene TRBJ2-1, with D hard to call. CDR3 length: 15 residues. V lost 1 base and J 6 bases, leaving 13 bases between the germline ends. Germline values: CDR1 LGHDT, CDR2 YNNKEL (reference sequence). In nucleotides, the CDR3 is TGTGCCAGCAGCCAAGTGTTACGCCTAGGCAATGAGCAGTTCTTC. Its protein product is CASSQVLRLGNEQFF.

The chain has TRBV7-6 and TRBJ1-4; D remains unclear. The germline V and J ends were trimmed by 3 bases and 8 bases, with 10 bases remaining between them. This CDR3 is built from 13 residues. In germline, CDR1 is SGHVS, CDR2 FNYEAQ. The CDR3: CASSFGITEKLFF. CDR3 coding DNA: TGTGCCAGCAGCTTCGGTATCACGGAAAAACTGTTTTTT.

A few counts support this clone. The chain is built from TRBV5-1 and TRBJ2-5; D is possibly TRBD2 (6 bases). Germline assignment: CDR1 SGHRS and CDR2 YFSETQ. The CDR3 is 16 amino acids. Trimming left V 0 bases short and J 1 base short, with 13 bases between. Here the CDR3 reads CASSLGAGRFQETQYF. Here the CDR3 DNA reads TGCGCCAGCAGCTTGGGGGCGGGGAGATTCCAAGAGACCCAGTACTTC.